Listed below are T cell receptor beta chains from one sample, sequenced in a study of T cell responses to AZD1222 COVID-19 vaccine. Sequenced by immunoSEQ multiplex PCR; TCRdb stores in-frame clones only, minus some. The sample has some 100,000 clones, about nine tenths seen once. The sequenced sample was peripheral blood, obtained on day 0 of AZD1222 vaccination. The source is an adult in good health. CDR3s include the opening cysteine and the closing phenylalanine or tryptophan. D genes are given only for firm matches.

d_call,j_call,v_call,cdr3_aa
.,TRBJ1-2,TRBV5-1,CASSLVWGDYGYTF
TRBD1,TRBJ2-3,TRBV9,CASSVKTTRPGGDTQYF
TRBD2,TRBJ2-5,TRBV27,CASSLLSGGYQETQYF
.,TRBJ2-7,TRBV28,CASSSPTGGQYYEQYF
TRBD1,TRBJ2-5,TRBV5-6,CASSGTGGHQETQYF
.,TRBJ1-2,TRBV30,CAWTSNYGYTF
.,TRBJ1-6,TRBV7-9,CASSPQGTYNSPLHF
.,TRBJ2-5,TRBV5-4,CASSLDPGAETQYF
.,TRBJ1-3,TRBV12-3/TRBV12-4,CASSPNSGNTIYF
.,TRBJ1-2,TRBV24-1,CATTTDGYGYTF
TRBD1,TRBJ2-7,TRBV2,CASSEQGGTGEF
.,TRBJ1-1,TRBV9,CASSVVAAGDTEAFF
.,TRBJ1-2,TRBV6-5,CASSLSGGGYTF
TRBD1,TRBJ1-3,TRBV6-2/TRBV6-3,CASSPTGDNSGNTIYF
.,TRBJ2-7,TRBV7-9,CASSLGGPYEQYF
.,TRBJ1-5,TRBV19,CASSIQWSNQPQHF
TRBD1,TRBJ1-1,TRBV19,CASSIGVTGGRRNTEAFF
.,TRBJ2-1,TRBV7-8,CASSLSDSYLYNEQFF
.,TRBJ1-1,TRBV14,CASSQVEGKSEAFF
TRBD1,TRBJ1-6,TRBV5-6,CASSPDRGLGNSPLHF
.,TRBJ1-2,TRBV2,CASSEVLARGYTF
.,TRBJ1-2,TRBV5-1,CASSEATGRNFF
.,TRBJ1-6,TRBV7-2,CASSSNDRVNSPLHF
TRBD2,TRBJ2-1,TRBV6-2/TRBV6-3,CASSQGLAGGHEQFF